This TCR beta chain was obtained from a study of cytomegalovirus exposure and HLA in healthy donors (dated by TCRdb to 2017 to 2019). Background on the whole study: A later analysis indicated that the 100 to 150 validation repertoires were generated on the platform also employed for the 720 or so repertoires of the first cohort. The aim of the study was to test whether cataloging public T cell receptors could identify signatures of past pathogen exposure. A separate validation cohort of some 130 different subjects was used in addition to the approximately 640-subject first cohort. The study combined high-throughput TCR immunosequencing, statistical association of individual TCRs with disease status, and machine learning to predict cytomegalovirus infection status. General findings and caveats noted by the study authors: Cytomegalovirus status was reported to be diagnosed by the classifier with high specificity and sensitivity in both the original and validation cohorts. A total of about 150 TCR beta chains were listed by the study as associated with cytomegalovirus. Most TCR sequences were seen in very few donors, while some public TCRs were found in many individuals. A few of the identified cytomegalovirus-associated TCR beta chains were confirmed in vitro to be specific for cytomegalovirus antigens. A later analysis had no HLA typing for the validation cohort, so co-occurrence there was scored across all 110 or so repertoires. The authors suggested that the approach could potentially be generalized to other disease states and immunological phenotypes. A later analysis found that TCRs clustered in the first cohort also tended to co-occur in the roughly 120 validation repertoires, with approximately 94% of cluster scores above 0.

Library creation used the immunoSEQ multiplex PCR assay. The authors processed their data as follows. A statistical classification framework was built to diagnose cytomegalovirus status from the catalog of TCR beta chain sequences. TCRdb's version of the immuneACCESS table is confined to in-frame rearrangements and falls short of the full clone set. An unresolved V gene accounts for under half of the shortfall where checked; the remainder is of unknown origin. V and J calls and clone size are given by that table; D and trimming were obtained from the DNA. Across this sample there are about 240,000 clones, with approximately 86% seen only once. In total, the top ten clones hold 1.2% of the sample. This clone appeared a single time. Its antigen is currently not known. No base quality information exists; no much larger clone differs at one position. V loses 6 bases, J loses 3 bases, and the germline ends lie 5 bases apart. The germline V gene supplies CDR1 SQVTM and CDR2 ANQGSEA. The CDR3 has 11 amino acids, counting the end cysteine and phenylalanine. Only the CDR3 portion is preserved as DNA: 33 bases, with reading frame beginning at the first base.

Separate from the roughly 650-subject first cohort, the validation cohort of about 130 subjects was the group to which the donors belonged. The sequence joins TRBV29-1 to TRBJ2-2; a confident D gene designation cannot be given. This receptor was identified in a woman aged 25 to 45 in good health and CMV-seropositive. The sequencing sample was made of PBMCs. The nucleotide sequence reads TGCAGCGTGGCTTACACCGGGGAGCTGTTTTTT. It codes for CSVAYTGELFF.